A selection of T cell receptor beta chains follows, all from one sample in a study of blood T cell repertoires in COVID-19. Some clones are missing from TCRdb's copy, which holds only in-frame ones; the method was immunoSEQ multiplex PCR. The repertoire includes about 74,000 clones, 84% of them detected once, and over 35% sits in the top ten. Sample: peripheral blood. These receptors all stem from a man aged 70 or older with acute or convalescent COVID-19. CDR3s include the opening cysteine and the closing phenylalanine or tryptophan. D genes are given only for firm matches. The listing skips clone size in some rows; elsewhere it reads once, few, many or a size class.

D: TRBD1
size: .
V: TRBV13
J: TRBJ1-5
DNA: TGTGCCAGCAGCAGACAGGGGAGCAATCAGCCCCAGCATTTT
CDR3: CASSRQGSNQPQHF

D: TRBD1
size: .
V: TRBV4-2
J: TRBJ2-7
DNA: TGTGCCAGCAGCCAAGATTGGGGGACAGGGGGCTCCTACGAGCAGTACTTC
CDR3: CASSQDWGTGGSYEQYF

D: .
size: .
V: TRBV4-3
J: TRBJ1-5
DNA: TGCGCCAGCAGCCAAGATCGGTTCTATCAGCCCCAGCATTTT
CDR3: CASSQDRFYQPQHF

D: .
size: .
V: TRBV9
J: TRBJ2-5
DNA: TGTGCCAGCAGCGGGGAGGGGGGAGATAGAGGAGAGACCCAGTACTTC
CDR3: CASSGEGGDRGETQYF

D: TRBD2
size: .
V: TRBV6-1
J: TRBJ2-2
DNA: TGTGCCAGCAGTGCGGGACTAGCGGGAGTCCCCACCGGGGAGCTGTTTTTT
CDR3: CASSAGLAGVPTGELFF

D: TRBD1
size: .
V: TRBV27
J: TRBJ1-1
DNA: TGTGCCAGCAGTCCTCGAAGGGACAGAAACACTGAAGCTTTCTTT
CDR3: CASSPRRDRNTEAFF

D: TRBD1
size: .
V: TRBV4-1
J: TRBJ1-1
DNA: TGCGCCAGCAGCCCCCCGGGGCAGGACAGGGGGAACACTGAAGCTTTCTTT
CDR3: CASSPPGQDRGNTEAFF

D: TRBD2
size: .
V: TRBV7-2
J: TRBJ2-2
DNA: TGTGCCAGCAGCCCCCCGGGACTAGCGAACACCGGGGAGCTGTTTTTT
CDR3: CASSPPGLANTGELFF

D: TRBD2
size: .
V: TRBV18
J: TRBJ2-7
DNA: TGTGCCAGCTCACCATACCGGGGCTCCCGGGGGGGAGTAGGCGAGCAGTACTTC
CDR3: CASSPYRGSRGGVGEQYF

D: TRBD1
size: .
V: TRBV11-2
J: TRBJ2-3
DNA: TGTGCCAGCAGCGCCTTCGGACAGGGGCCAGATACGCAGTATTTT
CDR3: CASSAFGQGPDTQYF

D: .
size: .
V: TRBV5-1
J: TRBJ2-5
DNA: TGCGCCAGCAGCTTGGCGGGTCGACGGCAAGAGACCCAGTACTTC
CDR3: CASSLAGRRQETQYF

D: TRBD1
size: once
V: TRBV27
J: TRBJ1-6
DNA: TGTGCCAGCAGTTCTTCAGGGGGATCACCCCTCCACTTT
CDR3: CASSSSGGSPLHF

D: .
size: .
V: TRBV18
J: TRBJ2-7
DNA: TGTGCCAGCTCACCAGTGGGAGCCTACGAGCAGTACTTC
CDR3: CASSPVGAYEQYF

D: .
size: .
V: TRBV7-8
J: TRBJ2-1
DNA: TGTGCCAGCAGCTCCTTAGCGACTACCTACAATGAGCAGTTCTTC
CDR3: CASSSLATTYNEQFF

D: TRBD1
size: .
V: TRBV6-2/TRBV6-3
J: TRBJ1-5
DNA: TGTGCCAGCAGCCGTCCCGGGACAGGGTATCAGCCCCAGCATTTT
CDR3: CASSRPGTGYQPQHF

D: .
size: .
V: TRBV6-5
J: TRBJ1-2
DNA: TGTGCCAGCAGCAGACAGCTAGGGAATGGCTACACCTTC
CDR3: CASSRQLGNGYTF

D: .
size: .
V: TRBV27
J: TRBJ2-3
DNA: TGTGCCAGCAGTCCACGCATGGGAGGGGGAGGTGGAGATACGCAGTATTTT
CDR3: CASSPRMGGGGGDTQYF

D: .
size: few
V: TRBV6-1
J: TRBJ1-5
DNA: TGTGCCAGCAGTGACACTGGTCAGCCCCAGCATTTT
CDR3: CASSDTGQPQHF

D: .
size: .
V: TRBV7-3
J: TRBJ2-1
DNA: TGTGCCAGCAGCCTGGGGCCAGGGACCTACAATGAGCAGTTCTTC
CDR3: CASSLGPGTYNEQFF

D: TRBD1
size: .
V: TRBV4-3
J: TRBJ2-7
DNA: TGCGCCAGCTCGCCGGGACTGGGACAGGGAGACCCGGGGCAGTACTTC
CDR3: CASSPGLGQGDPGQYF

D: .
size: .
V: TRBV6-5
J: TRBJ1-1
DNA: TGTGCCAGCAGCGCGGGGACGAACACTGAAGCTTTCTTT
CDR3: CASSAGTNTEAFF

D: TRBD1
size: .
V: TRBV7-6
J: TRBJ2-5
DNA: TGTGCCAGCAGCCTCCAGGGACAGTCCGGGGAGACCCAGTACTTC
CDR3: CASSLQGQSGETQYF

D: .
size: once
V: TRBV16
J: TRBJ2-2
DNA: TGTGCCAGCAGCCCCCATGCAGGGCCCGGGGAGCTGTTTTTT
CDR3: CASSPHAGPGELFF

D: TRBD1
size: .
V: TRBV6-5
J: TRBJ2-7
DNA: TGTGCCAGCACCGAGGGGGACAGGGGCGACGAGCAGTACTTC
CDR3: CASTEGDRGDEQYF

D: .
size: .
V: TRBV3-1/TRBV3-2
J: TRBJ1-3
DNA: TGTGCCAGCAGCCAAGATACAGGGAGCGCTGGAAACACCATATATTTT
CDR3: CASSQDTGSAGNTIYF

D: TRBD1
size: .
V: TRBV5-1
J: TRBJ1-5
DNA: TGCGCCAGCAGCTTGGATCCGGGACAGGCGAGTCAGCCCCAGCATTTT
CDR3: CASSLDPGQASQPQHF

D: .
size: .
V: TRBV6-5
J: TRBJ1-6
DNA: TGTGCCAGCAGTTACTCGATTCAGGGAGGCAATTCACCCCTCCACTTT
CDR3: CASSYSIQGGNSPLHF

D: .
size: .
V: TRBV9
J: TRBJ1-1
DNA: TGTGCCAGCAGCGTGACATCGAACACTGAAGCTTTCTTT
CDR3: CASSVTSNTEAFF

D: TRBD1
size: .
V: TRBV5-4
J: TRBJ1-2
DNA: TGTGCCAGCAGCTGGGACAGGGGAGAGAGGGGCTACACCTTC
CDR3: CASSWDRGERGYTF

D: .
size: .
V: TRBV5-8
J: TRBJ1-5
DNA: TGTGCCAGCAGTGGGGGGATATCAAGCAATCAGCCCCAGCATTTT
CDR3: CASSGGISSNQPQHF

D: .
size: .
V: TRBV14
J: TRBJ2-3
DNA: TGTGCCAGCAGCCTCCTTAAGGGGGGGAGAAAAACAGATACGCAGTATTTT
CDR3: CASSLLKGGRKTDTQYF

D: .
size: .
V: TRBV5-4
J: TRBJ1-5
DNA: TGTGCCAGCAGCTTGGGAGCCGGGGGCAATCAGCCCCAGCATTTT
CDR3: CASSLGAGGNQPQHF

D: .
size: .
V: TRBV27
J: TRBJ2-1
DNA: TGTGCCAGCAGTTTACTTCGGGGGAGAGATGAGCAGTTCTTC
CDR3: CASSLLRGRDEQFF

D: .
size: .
V: TRBV28
J: TRBJ1-1
DNA: TGTGCCAGCAGTCTCGGGATAGACACTGAAGCTTTCTTT
CDR3: CASSLGIDTEAFF

D: TRBD2
size: .
V: TRBV6-2/TRBV6-3
J: TRBJ2-1
DNA: TGTGCCAGCAGCCCCCTAGCGGGGGGGCTGGTTGAGCAGTTCTTC
CDR3: CASSPLAGGLVEQFF

D: TRBD1
size: .
V: TRBV19
J: TRBJ1-2
DNA: TGTGCCAGTAGTCTACAGGGGATTAACGATGGCTACACCTTC
CDR3: CASSLQGINDGYTF

D: TRBD1
size: .
V: TRBV6-5
J: TRBJ2-3
DNA: TGTGCCAGCAGTAAGGGACAGATTAGCACAGATACGCAGTATTTT
CDR3: CASSKGQISTDTQYF

D: .
size: .
V: TRBV7-9
J: TRBJ2-1
DNA: TGTGCCAGCAGCTTACAGGCGGGATCGTGGGGCAATGAGCAGTTCTTC
CDR3: CASSLQAGSWGNEQFF

D: TRBD2
size: once
V: TRBV6-2/TRBV6-3
J: TRBJ2-2
DNA: TGTGCCAGCAGCCCTAGCGGGGGGGCCGGGGAGCTGTTTTTT
CDR3: CASSPSGGAGELFF

D: .
size: .
V: TRBV10-3
J: TRBJ2-3
DNA: TGTGCCATCCGAGGGGACGGGACTAGCACAGATACGCAGTATTTT
CDR3: CAIRGDGTSTDTQYF

D: .
size: .
V: TRBV29-1
J: TRBJ1-3
DNA: TGCAGCGTTGCCGGGGCTGGAAACACCATATATTTT
CDR3: CSVAGAGNTIYF

D: TRBD2
size: .
V: TRBV3-1/TRBV3-2
J: TRBJ2-5
DNA: TGTGCCAGCAGTCCGGGGTGGCGGGAGACTTCCCAAGAGACCCAGTACTTC
CDR3: CASSPGWRETSQETQYF

D: TRBD1
size: once
V: TRBV7-6
J: TRBJ2-7
DNA: TGTGCCAGCAGCAGCCGACAGGGGTGGGCCTACGAGCAGTACTTC
CDR3: CASSSRQGWAYEQYF

D: .
size: .
V: TRBV3-1/TRBV3-2
J: TRBJ2-5
DNA: TGTGCCAGCAGCCAAGCCAGGCCTTTCCAAGAGACCCAGTACTTC
CDR3: CASSQARPFQETQYF